These 15 T cell receptor beta chains share one sample of origin, sequenced in a study of shared clonotypes between healthy human individuals. Clones were sequenced by immunoSEQ multiplex PCR, and TCRdb holds only the in-frame ones, with some missing. Counted here are 150,000 to 200,000 clones, approximately 60% occurring once; the ten biggest clones make up about 9.4%. Input material: memory CD4+ T cells sorted from blood. The sample's subset: CD45RA-negative fraction. The origin of the receptors is a man younger than 45 in good health.

This clone appeared a few times. V and J are TRBV28 and TRBJ1-5; no clear D. The CDR3 covers 17 residues. V was shortened by 5 bases and J by 7 bases, with 24 bases between the two germline ends. Germline-derived CDR1 and CDR2 are MDHEN and SYDVKM. The CDR3 DNA is TGTGCCAGCAGTCCCCGGCCCGGGGTTCGTGGGTACCAGCCCCAGCATTTT. Protein: CASSPRPGVRGYQPQHF.

A few counts support this clone. This CDR3 is CASSSGRGFEQFF. The CDR3 bases are TGTGCCAGCAGTAGCGGGAGGGGTTTTGAGCAGTTCTTC. The J gene is TRBJ2-1, the V gene TRBV27; 10 positions agree with TRBD2. The CDR3 totals 13 residues. J gave up 9 bases and V 5 bases, and 4 bases lay outside the gene matches. Germline CDR1 is MNHEY and CDR2 is SMNVEV (reference sequence).

The CDR3 DNA follows: TGTGCCAGCAGTTCCCAGGGAGGATTTGAGCAGTTCTTC. It yields the protein CASSSQGGFEQFF. V usage is TRBV28 and J usage is TRBJ2-1, with D tentatively TRBD2 (6 bases). Germline V gene data show CDR1 as MDHEN and CDR2 as SYDVKM. V dropped 4 bases and J dropped 9 bases, with 13 bases sitting between them. CDR3 length equals 13 residues.

In regard to this clone: Other DNA variants within this sample encode the same CDR3. The chain links TRBV29-1 to TRBJ2-1; D perhaps matches TRBD2 (6 bases). V was clipped by 3 bases and J by 7 bases, with 10 bases between them. Germline V lookup: CDR1 SQVTM, CDR2 ANQGSEA. The CDR3 is 12 residues long. This CDR3 is CSVEGGVNEQFF. The DNA for the CDR3 is TGCAGCGTTGAGGGGGGAGTTAATGAGCAGTTCTTC.

V and J are TRBV2 and TRBJ2-7, with 7 bases fitting TRBD1. The CDR3 runs 12 residues. Germline values: CDR1 SNHLY, CDR2 FYNNEI. J lost 6 bases, V lost 1 base, and 0 bases had no gene match. The CDR3 reads CASSEGQGEQYF. The CDR3 bases are TGTGCCAGCAGTGAAGGACAGGGCGAGCAGTACTTC.

The V and J genes are TRBV10-3 and TRBJ2-3; the D is unclear. This CDR3 is 13 amino acids long. V lost 10 bases and J lost 1, with 12 bases in between. Germline CDR1 reads ENHRY; CDR2 reads SYGVKD. CDR3: CATLMTRTDTQYF. CDR3 bases: TGTGCCACATTAATGACCCGCACAGATACGCAGTATTTT.

The chain recombines TRBV6-1 with TRBJ2-7, with D possibly being TRBD1 (6 bases). The germline CDR1 and CDR2 sequences are MNHNS and SASEGT. Trimming removed 6 bases at V and 4 bases at J, with 13 bases between. The CDR3 extends over 13 amino acids. In nucleotides, the CDR3 is TGTGCCAGCAGAGACAACAGGGATTACGAGCAGTACTTC. Translated: CASRDNRDYEQYF.

CDR3 protein: CASSLPGLAGGKGNEQFF. Here the CDR3 DNA reads TGTGCCAGCAGCTTGCCGGGACTAGCGGGAGGAAAGGGCAATGAGCAGTTCTTC. The chain combines TRBV5-5 with TRBJ2-1; 15 nucleotides line up with TRBD2. Germline-derived CDR1 and CDR2 are SGHKS and YYEKEE (reference sequence). The CDR3 length is 18 residues. J was trimmed by 6 bases and V by 1 base; bases with no gene match: 8.

The genes are TRBV2 and TRBJ2-7, with TRBD1 matching 8 bases. Losses at the gene ends were 6 bases for V and 4 bases for J; bases not matched to a gene: 11. Germline values: CDR1 SNHLY, CDR2 FYNNEI. The CDR3 is 15 amino acids. The CDR3 protein is CASSELRGREYEQYF. The CDR3 nucleotides are TGTGCCAGCAGCGAACTCAGGGGGCGCGAGTACGAGCAGTACTTC. Using reference TRBV2 and TRBJ2-7 for the parts outside the CDR3, the full variable domain is EPEVTQTPSHQVTQMGQEVILRCVPISNHLYFYWYRQILGQKVEFLVSFYNNEISEKSEIFDDQFSVERPDGSNFTLKIRSTKLEDSAMYFCASSELRGREYEQYFGPGTRLTVT.

This clone came up once. This chain connects TRBV28 to TRBJ1-5, with 10 bases lining up with TRBD1. In germline, CDR1 is MDHEN, CDR2 SYDVKM. CDR3 length: 15 amino acids. Germline trimming cut 6 bases from V and 1 base from J; bases unmatched to any gene: 3. This chain's CDR3 is CASRSGQGSNQPQHF. The CDR3 DNA is TGTGCCAGCAGGTCGGGACAGGGGAGCAATCAGCCCCAGCATTTT.

A few counts support this clone. V gene TRBV7-6 combines with J gene TRBJ1-3; D is unclear. V was trimmed by 8 bases and J by 0 bases, leaving 8 bases between them. This CDR3 spans 13 amino acids. CDR1 SGHVS and CDR2 FNYEAQ come from the germline V gene. The CDR3 sequence: CASAFVSGNTIYF. The CDR3 bases are TGTGCCAGCGCATTTGTCTCTGGAAACACCATATATTTT.

This clone appeared a few times. The rearrangement uses TRBV28 and TRBJ1-2, with D possibly TRBD1 on 6 matching bases. V lost 3 bases, J lost 2 bases, and 13 bases lay in between. Germline V gene data show CDR1 as MDHEN and CDR2 as SYDVKM. This CDR3 contains 15 residues. CDR3 sequence reads: CASSFVDRKNYGYTF. CDR3 DNA: TGTGCCAGCAGTTTTGTGGACAGAAAAAACTATGGCTACACCTTC.

The chain combines TRBV5-4 with TRBJ2-3; TRBD2 agrees at 12 bases. This CDR3 is built from 18 residues. The V gene's germline CDR1 is SGHNT and CDR2 YYREEE (reference sequence). J lost 5 bases, V lost 3 bases, and 13 bases had no gene match. The CDR3 DNA reads TGTGCCAGCAGCTCCCCCGGACTAGCGGGATCCGCGGGAGATACGCAGTATTTT. Translated: CASSSPGLAGSAGDTQYF.

This clone was recorded many times. The J gene is TRBJ2-1, the V gene TRBV6-1; no reliable D call. The V gene lost 2 bases and the J gene lost 10 bases, with 6 bases spanning the gap. The CDR3 is 11 residues long. Germline-derived CDR1 and CDR2 are MNHNS and SASEGT. CDR3 bases: TGTGCCAGCAGTGAACCGGAGGAGCAGTTCTTC. Its translation is CASSEPEEQFF.

This clone showed up just a few times. The J gene is TRBJ2-7, the V gene TRBV27, with a weak D call TRBD2 (6 bases). The CDR3 has 14 amino acids. From germline, CDR1 is MNHEY and CDR2 SMNVEV (reference sequence). The V gene lost 6 bases and the J gene lost 2 bases, with 14 bases spanning the gap. CDR3 sequence (DNA): TGTGCCAGCAGGTCACTGGGGGGAGCCTACGAGCAGTACTTC. Translation: CASRSLGGAYEQYF.